A selection of T cell receptor beta chains follows, all from one sample in a study of T cell responses to AZD1222 COVID-19 vaccine. The protocol was immunoSEQ multiplex PCR, while the TCRdb copy is restricted to in-frame clones and leaves out a portion. Altogether 170,000 or so clones are present, about nine tenths being singletons, with the ten largest covering less than 3%. The sequencing here drew on peripheral blood, taken on day 0 of AZD1222 vaccination. The receptor set was obtained from an adult in good health. Both conserved end residues are part of each CDR3. D genes are given only for firm matches. A row's size may be missing; if present it is once, few, many or a size class.

>NA|TRBJ2-2|TRBV7-8|NA
CASSQGATIGTGELFF
TGTGCCAGCAGCCAAGGGGCGACGATAGGCACCGGGGAGCTGTTTTTT
>NA|TRBJ2-2|TRBV20-1|NA
CSAGYTGELFF
TGCAGTGCGGGTTACACCGGGGAGCTGTTTTTT
>NA|TRBJ1-4|TRBV2|NA
CASSGQTKNEKLFF
TGTGCCAGCAGTGGACAGACTAAGAATGAAAAACTGTTTTTT
>TRBD1|TRBJ2-1|TRBV3-1/TRBV3-2|NA
CASSSERQGARSYNEQFF
TGTGCCAGCAGCTCAGAACGACAGGGGGCGAGATCCTACAATGAGCAGTTCTTC
>NA|TRBJ2-4|TRBV7-2|NA
CASPQWGGPLRTKNIQYF
TGTGCCAGCCCACAGTGGGGCGGGCCCTTACGAACCAAAAACATTCAGTACTTC
>TRBD1|TRBJ2-7|TRBV3-1/TRBV3-2|NA
CASSQDLYGTDSYEQYF
TGTGCCAGCAGCCAAGATCTATACGGGACAGATTCCTACGAGCAGTACTTC
>NA|TRBJ1-5|TRBV10-3|once
CAISAGGWSQPQHF
TGTGCCATCAGTGCCGGAGGGTGGAGTCAGCCCCAGCATTTT
>NA|TRBJ2-3|TRBV5-1|NA
CASSLGQGGVDTQYF
TGCGCCAGCAGCCTCGGACAGGGAGGGGTGGATACGCAGTATTTT
>TRBD1|TRBJ1-1|TRBV18|NA
CASSLLRQGALAEAFF
TGTGCCAGCTCACTCCTCAGACAGGGGGCTCTGGCTGAAGCTTTCTTT
>TRBD1|TRBJ2-7|TRBV5-4|few
CASSPVTGIHEQYF
TGTGCCAGCAGCCCAGTGACAGGGATCCACGAGCAGTACTTC
>NA|TRBJ1-6|TRBV5-1|few
CASSRRENSPLHF
TGCGCCAGCAGCCGCAGGGAGAATTCACCCCTCCACTTT
>NA|TRBJ1-1|TRBV27|NA
CASSPQWNTEAFF
TGTGCCAGCAGTCCACAGTGGAACACTGAAGCTTTCTTT
>TRBD2|TRBJ2-2|TRBV5-4|NA
CASSLMGLENGELFF
TGTGCCAGCAGCTTGATGGGACTAGAAAACGGGGAGCTGTTTTTT
>NA|TRBJ2-2|TRBV7-3|NA
CASSRAGGPNTGELFF
TGTGCCAGCAGCCGGGCAGGGGGGCCGAACACCGGGGAGCTGTTTTTT
>NA|TRBJ1-1|TRBV29-1|NA
CSVGRHRNTEAFF
TGCAGCGTTGGACGTCATCGGAACACTGAAGCTTTCTTT
>TRBD1|TRBJ2-6|TRBV27|NA
CASSSTTGFTGANVLTF
TGTGCCAGCAGTTCTACGACAGGGTTCACTGGGGCCAACGTCCTGACTTTC